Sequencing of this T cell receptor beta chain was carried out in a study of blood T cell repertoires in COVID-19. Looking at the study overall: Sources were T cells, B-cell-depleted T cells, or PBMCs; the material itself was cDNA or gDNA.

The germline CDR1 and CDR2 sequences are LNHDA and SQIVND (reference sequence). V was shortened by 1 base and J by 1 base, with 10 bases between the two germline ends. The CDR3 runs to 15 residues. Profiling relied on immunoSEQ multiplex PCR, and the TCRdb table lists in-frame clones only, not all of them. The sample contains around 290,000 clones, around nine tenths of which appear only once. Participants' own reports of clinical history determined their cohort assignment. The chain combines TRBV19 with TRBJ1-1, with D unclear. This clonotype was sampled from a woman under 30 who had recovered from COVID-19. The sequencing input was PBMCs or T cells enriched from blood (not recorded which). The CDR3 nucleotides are TGTGCCAGTAGTATAGCAGGCAGAGCGAACACTGAAGCTTTCTTT. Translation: CASSIAGRANTEAFF.